This T cell receptor beta chain emerged from a study of T cell clonality in common variable immunodeficiency. Whole-study results and caveats: CVID subjects showed higher TCRbeta clonality than healthy controls. In common variable immunodeficiency, TCR beta chains reportedly carried fewer deletions and N-nucleotide insertions.

In its sample, this clone was seen many times. What it binds is not known. Read coverage stops 3 residues before the CDR3 terminus; the germline J gene supplies the remainder. Germline CDR1 is SGHRS and CDR2 is YFSETQ. V shed 2 bases and J 4 bases; nucleotides not matched to a gene: 7. There are 15 residues in the CDR3. TCRdb's copy holds only in-frame clones and misses some; the assay was immunoSEQ multiplex PCR. The sample includes 25,000 to 35,000 clones, none of them occurring once. This clonotype was sampled from a human donor with common variable immunodeficiency. The genes are TRBV5-1 and TRBJ2-5; 8 bases line up with TRBD1. Sequenced: peripheral blood mononuclear cells. The covered CDR3 bases are TGCGCCAGCAGCTTTTTTCCAGGGGGCGGAGAGACC. It codes for CASSFFPGGGET. Given in full, the CDR3 is CASSFFPGGGETQYF.